Listed here are 13 T cell receptor beta chains from one sample, sequenced in a study of T cells after yellow fever vaccination. TCRdb ran MiXCR on the 5' RACE reads and lists one entry per CDR3 protein. The data show about 630,000 distinct CDR3 sequences, approximately 13% seen once. Specimen: PBMCs, collected on the day of the yellow fever booster vaccination. All receptors come from a man under 40 who received the YFV17D yellow fever vaccine.

The CDR3 region is CASSSPLLGQETQYF. The CDR3 coding sequence is TGTGCCAGCAGTTCCCCTTTGCTAGGCCAAGAGACCCAGTACTTC. This chain connects TRBV6-5 to TRBJ2-5; no clear D. CDR1 is MNHEY, CDR2 SVGAGI, per germline. This CDR3 region has 15 residues. The V and J ends lost 4 bases and 1 base respectively, with 13 bases between them.

The genes are TRBV6-2 or TRBV6-3 and TRBJ1-1; D ambiguous. V was trimmed by 10 bases and J by 7 bases, leaving 13 bases between them. This CDR3 has 11 amino acids. Germline V gives CDR1 MNHEY, CDR2 SVGEGT. The CDR3 sequence: CATLLAGEAFF. Written as DNA, the CDR3 is TGTGCCACCCTTCTAGCAGGTGAAGCTTTCTTT.

There are a few counts of this clonotype. This may arise from a read error, as a much more abundant clone is one base away. The CDR3 is CASSMMGTEDFF. CDR3 DNA sequence: TGTGCCAGCAGCATGATGGGCACTGAAGATTTCTTT. The chain couples TRBV7-9 to TRBJ1-1; D not resolved. Germline assignment: CDR1 SEHNR and CDR2 FQNEAQ (reference sequence). The CDR3 spans 12 residues.

This clonotype was detected only a few times. V gene TRBV28 combines with J gene TRBJ2-1; the D is unclear. CDR3 length: 17 amino acids. V was clipped by 2 bases and J by 0 bases, with 14 bases between them. Germline lookup yields CDR1 MDHEN and CDR2 SYDVKM. The CDR3 DNA follows: TGTGCCAGCAGTTTAGTCCCAGGCCCGAGCTCCTACAATGAGCAGTTCTTC. It yields the protein CASSLVPGPSSYNEQFF. The whole variable domain, remainder taken from reference TRBV28 and TRBJ2-1, is DVKVTQSSRYLVKRTGEKVFLECVQDMDHENMFWYRQDPGLGLRLIYFSYDVKMKEKGDIPEGYSVSREKKERFSLILESASTNQTSMYLCASSLVPGPSSYNEQFFGPGTRLTVL.

V usage is TRBV20-1 and J usage is TRBJ2-3, with D perhaps TRBD2 (5 bases). V gave up 3 bases and J gave up 2 bases, with 15 bases separating them. Germline CDR1 is DFQATT and CDR2 is SNEGSKA (reference sequence). The CDR3 spans 15 residues. The CDR3 nucleotides are TGCAGTGCTAGCCCCCGACTAAATACCACAGATACGCAGTATTTT. This encodes CSASPRLNTTDTQYF.

The chain links TRBV29-1 to TRBJ2-2; possibly TRBD1 for D (5 bases). V gave up 4 bases and J gave up 7 bases, with 13 bases separating them. The CDR3 length is 13 residues. From germline, CDR1 is SQVTM and CDR2 ANQGSEA. The CDR3 reads CSVAGNLNGELFF. The CDR3 bases are TGCAGCGTTGCAGGGAACCTGAACGGGGAGCTGTTTTTT.

This clonotype showed up many times. The V gene is TRBV6-2 or TRBV6-3, the J gene TRBJ2-1; TRBD2 is a possible D gene (5 bases). The V end lost 2 bases, the J end lost 3 bases, and 8 bases lay between the germline ends. CDR1 is MNHEY and CDR2 is SVGEGT in the germline V gene. This CDR3 contains 14 residues. DNA of the CDR3: TGTGCCAGCAGTTACGGGAGCTTCTACAATGAGCAGTTCTTC. It encodes CASSYGSFYNEQFF.

This clonotype has only a few counts. The DNA of the CDR3 is TGCAGCGTTGAAGATCAATCCGAGAAAGGGACTTTCTTT. Its translation is CSVEDQSEKGTFF. The chain has TRBV29-1 and TRBJ1-1, with D unclear. This CDR3 is built from 13 residues. Germline V gene data show CDR1 as SQVTM and CDR2 as ANQGSEA. The V end lost 0 bases, the J end lost 12 bases, and 17 bases lay between the germline ends.

This clonotype was detected only a few times. V usage is TRBV9 and J usage is TRBJ2-7; TRBD1 might be the D (5 bases). V lost 8 bases and J lost 3, with 15 bases in between. The CDR3 totals 13 residues. Looked up from germline, CDR1 is SGDLS and CDR2 is YYNGEE. In DNA, the CDR3 is TGTGCCAGGCTGGAACAGGCCCTCTACGAGCAGTACTTC. Its translation is CARLEQALYEQYF. The full variable domain, completed using reference TRBV9 and TRBJ2-7, is DSGVTQTPKHLITATGQRVTLRCSPRSGDLSVYWYQQSLDQGLQFLIQYYNGEERAKGNILERFSAQQFPDLHSELNLSSLELGDSALYFCARLEQALYEQYFGPGTRLTVT.

This clonotype was counted only a few times. The rearrangement uses TRBV19 and TRBJ2-3, with a weak D call TRBD2 (6 bases). The V gene lost 6 bases and the J gene lost 6 bases, with 16 bases spanning the gap. Germline CDR1 reads LNHDA; CDR2 reads SQIVND (reference sequence). This CDR3 is 14 amino acids long. CDR3 amino acids: CASSRPGVTDTQYF. Here the CDR3 DNA reads TGTGCCAGTAGCAGACCGGGAGTGACGGATACGCAGTATTTT. The complete variable domain, with remaining parts taken from reference TRBV19 and TRBJ2-3, reads DGGITQSPKYLFRKEGQNVTLSCEQNLNHDAMYWYRQDPGQGLRLIYYSQIVNDFQKGDIAEGYSVSREKKESFPLTVTSAQKNPTAFYLCASSRPGVTDTQYFGPGTRLTVL.

The chain uses TRBV23-1 and TRBJ2-7, with a weak D call TRBD1 (6 bases). TRBV23-1 is an ORF, with its function uncertain. The CDR3 has 15 amino acids. Trimming pared 7 bases from V and 3 bases from J, leaving 19 bases between. The CDR3 DNA reads as TGCGCCAGCACCCTCTTGACAGGCCATATCTACGAGCAGTACTTC. It specifies CASTLLTGHIYEQYF.

The chain joins TRBV21-1 to TRBJ2-7; the table calls TRBD2, which could not be checked here. TRBV21-1 is listed as a pseudogene. This CDR3 is 16 amino acids long. CDR3 protein: CASSPTSGRGSYEQYF. In DNA form, the CDR3 reads TGTGCCAGCAGCCCCACTAGCGGGAGGGGTTCCTACGAGCAGTACTTC.

The rearrangement joins TRBV10-3 to TRBJ1-1, with TRBD1 matching 8 bases. The CDR3 contains 13 residues. V lost 7 bases and J lost 6; bases outside the gene matches: 7. CDR1 ENHRY and CDR2 SYGVKD come from the germline V gene. The DNA of the CDR3 is TGTGCCATCAACCAGGGGGCGCATGCTGAAGCTTTCTTT. This codes for CAINQGAHAEAFF.